Included here is one TCR beta chain sequence, with context. The antigen remains undetermined. This entry comes from a study of graft-versus-host responses after intestinal transplantation. The wider study: Every transplant recipient was induced with anti-thymocyte globulin, then maintained on tacrolimus and steroids for two to three years. General study results and limits: Detected in recipient marrow were GvH clones, some of which were first observed in ileum or blood.

TCRdb keeps only in-frame clones here, not all; method: immunoSEQ multiplex PCR. This repertoire shows about 130,000 clones, 80% to 95% found once; its top ten account for about 0.18%. The CDR3 extends over 15 amino acids. Looked up from germline, CDR1 is SEHNR and CDR2 is FQNEAQ (reference sequence). With 5 bases removed from V and 5 bases from J, the gap between germline ends came to 18 bases. This chain joins TRBV7-9 and TRBJ1-2; D remains ambiguous. The sample here was unstimulated CD4+ T cells sorted from spleen or lymph node cells, taken before intestinal transplant. This sequence was found in a human donor who received an intestinal transplant. CDR3 sequence: CASSLVADPLYGYTF. CDR3 nucleotides: TGTGCCAGCAGCCTTGTGGCCGATCCTCTTTATGGCTACACCTTC.